This TCR beta chain was obtained from a study of cytomegalovirus exposure and HLA in healthy donors. Findings and limits, study-wide: In the 120 validation repertoires, roughly 94% of cluster scores exceeded 0, per a later analysis. Researchers catalogued under 200 TCR beta chains as cytomegalovirus-associated.

As for this clone: Its target is unknown.

Generated by immunoSEQ multiplex PCR, the TCRdb table keeps only in-frame clones and is missing some. The top ten hold approximately 5.5% of the sample, which has about 60,000 clones, roughly 93% seen once. The J segment lost 8 bases and the V segment lost 1 base, leaving 10 bases of the junction unmatched. Germline V lookup: CDR1 MDHEN, CDR2 SYDVKM. This CDR3 spans 17 amino acids. Sequencing was carried out using PBMCs. The receptor comes from a woman younger than 35 in good health and CMV-seronegative. The chain carries TRBV28 and TRBJ2-1, with 11 bases that match TRBD2. The CDR3 coding sequence is TGTGCCAGCAGTTTATTCGGTACTAGCGGGAGTTCCGATGAGCAGTTCTTC. It yields the protein CASSLFGTSGSSDEQFF.